This TCR beta chain was sequenced for a study of T cell responses to AZD1222 COVID-19 vaccine. Study-wide results and caveats: Donor demographics were predominantly white British with a female majority; clonal diversity may be underestimated. Only 5 or 6 individuals given AZD1222 were seropositive at baseline.

This clone has more than one count but fewer than ten. Its antigen is still unknown. Measured with immunoSEQ multiplex PCR; TCRdb has only the in-frame clones, and not every one. The table shows around 190,000 clones, with around 88% occurring only once. CDR3 length: 14 amino acids. Looked up from germline, CDR1 is SQVTM and CDR2 is ANQGSEA. V was clipped by 4 bases and J by 3 bases, with 12 bases between them. This clonotype was obtained from an adult in good health. The chain carries TRBV29-1 and TRBJ2-2; weak D call: TRBD1 (6 bases). Here the sequenced sample was peripheral blood, taken on day 0 of AZD1222 vaccination. CDR3 bases: TGCAGCGTTGTCAGGGGAAGTGACACCGGGGAGCTGTTTTTT. It specifies CSVVRGSDTGELFF.